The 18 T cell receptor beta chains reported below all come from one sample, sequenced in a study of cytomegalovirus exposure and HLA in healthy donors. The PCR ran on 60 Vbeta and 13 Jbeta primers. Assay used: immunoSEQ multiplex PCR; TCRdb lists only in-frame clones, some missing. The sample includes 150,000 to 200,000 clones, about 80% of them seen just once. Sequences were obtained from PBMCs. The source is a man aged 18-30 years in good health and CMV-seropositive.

This chain's CDR3 is CASSLDRVNTGELFF. The CDR3 DNA reads TGTGCCAGCAGCTTAGACAGGGTCAACACCGGGGAGCTGTTTTTT. The chain recombines TRBV7-2 with TRBJ2-2; possibly TRBD1 for D (6 bases). This CDR3 comprises 15 residues. V lost 1 base to trimming and J lost 2 bases, with 8 bases between them. Germline CDR1 and CDR2: SGHTA and FQGNSA.

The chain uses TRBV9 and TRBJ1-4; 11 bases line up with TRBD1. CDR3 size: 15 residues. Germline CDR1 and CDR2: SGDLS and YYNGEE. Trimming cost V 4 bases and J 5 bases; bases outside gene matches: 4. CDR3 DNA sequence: TGTGCCAGCAGCCAAGGACAGGGGGCAAATGAAAAACTGTTTTTT. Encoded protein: CASSQGQGANEKLFF.

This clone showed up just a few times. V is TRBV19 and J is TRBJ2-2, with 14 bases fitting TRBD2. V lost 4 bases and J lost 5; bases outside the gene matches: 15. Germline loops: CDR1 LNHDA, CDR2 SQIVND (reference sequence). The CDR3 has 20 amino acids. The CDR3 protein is CASSNPLGLAGETRTGELFF. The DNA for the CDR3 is TGTGCCAGTAGTAACCCGCTGGGACTAGCGGGAGAGACGCGGACCGGGGAGCTGTTTTTT.

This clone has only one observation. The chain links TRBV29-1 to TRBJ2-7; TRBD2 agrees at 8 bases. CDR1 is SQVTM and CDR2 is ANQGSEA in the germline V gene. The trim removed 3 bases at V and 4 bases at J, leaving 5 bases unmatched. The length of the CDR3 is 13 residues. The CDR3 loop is CSVETSELYEQYF. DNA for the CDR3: TGCAGCGTTGAGACTAGCGAGTTATACGAGCAGTACTTC.

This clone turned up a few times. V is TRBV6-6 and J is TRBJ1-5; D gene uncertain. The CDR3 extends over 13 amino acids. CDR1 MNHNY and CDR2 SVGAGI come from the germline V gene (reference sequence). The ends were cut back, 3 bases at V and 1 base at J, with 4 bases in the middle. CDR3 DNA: TGTGCCAGCAGTTATTCGAGCAATCAGCCCCAGCATTTT. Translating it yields CASSYSSNQPQHF.

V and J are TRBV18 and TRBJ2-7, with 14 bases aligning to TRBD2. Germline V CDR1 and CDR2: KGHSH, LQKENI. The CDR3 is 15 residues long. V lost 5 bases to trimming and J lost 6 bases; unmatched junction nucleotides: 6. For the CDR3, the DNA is TGTGCCAGCTCATCCCAGACTAGCGGGAGGGCCGAGCAGTACTTC. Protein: CASSSQTSGRAEQYF.

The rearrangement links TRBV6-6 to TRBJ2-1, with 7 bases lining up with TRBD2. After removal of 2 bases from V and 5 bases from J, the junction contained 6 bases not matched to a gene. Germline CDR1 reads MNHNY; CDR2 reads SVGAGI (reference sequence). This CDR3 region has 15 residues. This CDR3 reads CASSYPSGDHNEQFF. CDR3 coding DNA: TGTGCCAGCAGTTACCCTAGCGGAGACCACAATGAGCAGTTCTTC.

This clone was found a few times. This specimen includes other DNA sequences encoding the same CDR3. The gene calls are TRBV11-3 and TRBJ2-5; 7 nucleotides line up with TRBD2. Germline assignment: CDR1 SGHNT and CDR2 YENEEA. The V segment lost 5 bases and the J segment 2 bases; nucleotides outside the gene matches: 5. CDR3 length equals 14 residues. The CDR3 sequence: CASSLGGNQETQYF. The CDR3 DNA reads TGTGCCAGCAGCCTCGGGGGGAATCAAGAGACCCAGTACTTC.

CDR3 loop: CASSLPGGGGYTF. In DNA, the CDR3 is TGTGCCAGCAGCCTCCCCGGGGGTGGCGGCTACACCTTC. V is TRBV11-2 and J is TRBJ1-2; possible D gene TRBD1, 5 bases. The length of the CDR3 is 13 residues. The V end was cut by 5 bases, the J end by 8 bases, with 15 bases between. Germline V gene data show CDR1 as SGHAT and CDR2 as FQNNGV.

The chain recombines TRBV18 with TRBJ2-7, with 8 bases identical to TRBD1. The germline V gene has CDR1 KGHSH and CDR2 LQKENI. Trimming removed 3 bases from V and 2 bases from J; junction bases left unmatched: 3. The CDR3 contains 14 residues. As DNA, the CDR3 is TGTGCCAGCTCACCCGGACAGGGAGCCTACGAGCAGTACTTC. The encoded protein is CASSPGQGAYEQYF.

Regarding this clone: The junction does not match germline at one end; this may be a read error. For the CDR3, the DNA is TGTGCCAGCAGTTACTCAGCGGGGGACCTGAACTTC. Protein: CASSYSAGDLNF. The V call is TRBV6-5, the J call TRBJ2-7, with 8 nucleotides matching TRBD2. CDR3 length: 12 amino acids. Germline V gives CDR1 MNHEY, CDR2 SVGAGI.

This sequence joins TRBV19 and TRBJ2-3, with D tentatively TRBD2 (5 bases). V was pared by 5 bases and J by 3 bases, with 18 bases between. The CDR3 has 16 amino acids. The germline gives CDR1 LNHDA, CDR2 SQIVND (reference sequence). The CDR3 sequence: CASSRWVLSGTDTQYF. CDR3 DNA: TGTGCCAGTAGTCGTTGGGTCTTATCGGGAACAGATACGCAGTATTTT.

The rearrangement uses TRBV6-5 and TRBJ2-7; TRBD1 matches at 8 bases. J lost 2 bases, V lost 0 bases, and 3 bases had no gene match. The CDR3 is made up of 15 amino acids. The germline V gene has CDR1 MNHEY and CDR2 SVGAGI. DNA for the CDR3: TGTGCCAGCAGTTACTCCGGGACAGGAACCTACGAGCAGTACTTC. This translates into CASSYSGTGTYEQYF.

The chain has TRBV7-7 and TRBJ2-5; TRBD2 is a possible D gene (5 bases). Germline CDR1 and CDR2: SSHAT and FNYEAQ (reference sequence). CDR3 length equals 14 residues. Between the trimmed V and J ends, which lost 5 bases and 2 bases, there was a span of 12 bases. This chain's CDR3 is CASSPSSVQETQYF. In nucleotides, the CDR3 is TGTGCCAGCAGCCCTAGCTCAGTTCAAGAGACCCAGTACTTC.

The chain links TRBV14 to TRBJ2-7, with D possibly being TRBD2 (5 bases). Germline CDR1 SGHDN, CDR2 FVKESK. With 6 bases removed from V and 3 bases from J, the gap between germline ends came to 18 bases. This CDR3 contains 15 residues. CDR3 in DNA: TGTGCCAGCAGTCCCGGGCTAGCAGTTAACTACGAGCAGTACTTC. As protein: CASSPGLAVNYEQYF.

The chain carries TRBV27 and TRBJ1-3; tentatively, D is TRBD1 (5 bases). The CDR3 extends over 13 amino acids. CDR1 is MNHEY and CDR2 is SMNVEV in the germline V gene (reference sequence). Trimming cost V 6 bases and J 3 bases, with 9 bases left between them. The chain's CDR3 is CASSSGYGNTIYF. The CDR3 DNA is TGTGCCAGCAGCTCAGGGTATGGAAACACCATATATTTT.

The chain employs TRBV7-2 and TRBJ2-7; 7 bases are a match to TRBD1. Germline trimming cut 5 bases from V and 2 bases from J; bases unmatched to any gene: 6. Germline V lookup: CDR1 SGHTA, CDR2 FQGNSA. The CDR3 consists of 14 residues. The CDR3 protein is CASSTTRGPYEQYF. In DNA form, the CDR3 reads TGTGCCAGCAGCACCACTAGGGGGCCCTACGAGCAGTACTTC.

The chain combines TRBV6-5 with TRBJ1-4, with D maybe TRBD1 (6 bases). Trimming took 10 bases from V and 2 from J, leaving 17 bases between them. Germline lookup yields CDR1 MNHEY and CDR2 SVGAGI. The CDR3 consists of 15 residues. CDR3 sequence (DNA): TGTGCCAACAAACACAGGGTAACTACTAATGAAAAACTGTTTTTT. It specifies CANKHRVTTNEKLFF.